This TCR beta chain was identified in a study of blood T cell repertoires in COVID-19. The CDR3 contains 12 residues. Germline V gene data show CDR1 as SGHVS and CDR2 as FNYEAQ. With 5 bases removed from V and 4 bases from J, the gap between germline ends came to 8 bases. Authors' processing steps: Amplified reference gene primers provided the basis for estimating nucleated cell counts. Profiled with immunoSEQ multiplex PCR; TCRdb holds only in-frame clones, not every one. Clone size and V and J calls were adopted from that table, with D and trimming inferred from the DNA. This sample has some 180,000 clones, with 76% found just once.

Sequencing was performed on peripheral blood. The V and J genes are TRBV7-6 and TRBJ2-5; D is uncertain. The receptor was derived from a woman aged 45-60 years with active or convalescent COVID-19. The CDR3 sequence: CASSATRETQYF. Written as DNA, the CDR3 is TGTGCCAGCAGCGCGACTCGAGAGACCCAGTACTTC.